Following are 32 T cell receptor beta chains from one sample sequenced in a study of spatial heterogeneity in lung cancer. Time point: blood at routine non-recurrence follow-up after resection. In TCRdb, the 5' RACE reads were re-called with MiXCR into one record per CDR3 protein. The sample gives under 25,000 distinct CDR3 sequences, 8% to 10% of which show up once; less than 40% is in the top ten. The starting material was PBMCs, obtained at follow-up. The receptors originated from a female donor with early-stage non-small cell lung cancer.

This clonotype was counted at least ten times. This chain connects TRBV7-2 to TRBJ2-4; the match to TRBD2 covers 11 bases. Per germline, CDR1 SGHTA and CDR2 FQGNSA. V lost 5 bases to trimming and J lost 1 base; unmatched junction nucleotides: 16. This CDR3 spans 20 amino acids. The chain's CDR3 is CASSPARLAGGGLAKNIQYF. CDR3 DNA: TGTGCCAGCAGCCCCGCCCGGCTAGCGGGAGGTGGATTGGCCAAAAACATTCAGTACTTC. The full variable domain, with the rest looked up from reference TRBV7-2 and TRBJ2-4, is GAGVSQSPSNKVTEKGKDVELRCDPISGHTALYWYRQSLGQGLEFLIYFQGNSAPDKSGLPSDRFSAERTGGSVSTLTIQRTQQEDSAVYLCASSPARLAGGGLAKNIQYFGAGTRLSVL.

This clonotype was counted ten times or more. This rearrangement joins TRBV7-6 to TRBJ2-3; the match to TRBD2 covers 7 bases. Germline lookup yields CDR1 SGHVS and CDR2 FNYEAQ. After removal of 3 bases from V and 2 bases from J, the junction contained 5 bases not matched to a gene. This CDR3 has 15 amino acids. The CDR3: CASSLGGGYTDTQYF. Written as DNA, the CDR3 is TGTGCCAGCAGCTTGGGCGGGGGTTACACAGATACGCAGTATTTT.

Ten or more counts support this clonotype. V gene TRBV28 combines with J gene TRBJ2-3; D tentatively reads TRBD1 or TRBD2 (5 bases each). The V end was cut by 10 bases, the J end by 6 bases, with 26 bases between. Germline V CDR1 and CDR2: MDHEN, SYDVKM. CDR3 length equals 16 residues. CDR3 region: CATSDPSGPTSDTQYF. The CDR3 bases are TGTGCCACCTCAGACCCTTCGGGACCGACCAGCGATACGCAGTATTTT.

The chain joins TRBV7-1 to TRBJ2-1; 10 positions match TRBD2. TRBV7-1 is classed as an ORF, of uncertain function. This CDR3 has 20 residues. Unmatched junction bases numbered 23, after V lost 3 bases and J lost 9 bases. The CDR3 spells CASSSPGTSARGGSRVEQFF. The DNA for the CDR3 is TGTGCCAGCAGCTCGCCCGGGACTAGCGCCCGGGGGGGTTCGAGGGTTGAGCAGTTCTTC.

There are many counts of this clonotype. V and J are TRBV29-1 and TRBJ2-7; D gene unclear. Per germline, CDR1 SQVTM and CDR2 ANQGSEA. Trimming pared 7 bases from V and 2 bases from J, leaving 12 bases between. This CDR3 is built from 12 residues. CDR3 bases: TGCAGCGCTGCGGCAGGAACCTACGAGCAGTACTTC. Amino acids: CSAAAGTYEQYF.

CDR3 amino acids: CASKKLPYNEQFF. As DNA, the CDR3 is TGTGCCAGTAAAAAGCTCCCCTACAATGAGCAGTTCTTC. V and J are TRBV19 and TRBJ2-1, with D unresolved. Germline CDR1 is LNHDA and CDR2 is SQIVND (reference sequence). This CDR3 comprises 13 residues. V lost 7 bases, J lost 2 bases, and 9 bases lay in between. The full variable domain, completed using reference TRBV19 and TRBJ2-1, is DGGITQSPKYLFRKEGQNVTLSCEQNLNHDAMYWYRQDPGQGLRLIYYSQIVNDFQKGDIAEGYSVSREKKESFPLTVTSAQKNPTAFYLCASKKLPYNEQFFGPGTRLTVL.

This clonotype was seen at least ten times. CDR3 in amino acids: CASSAGQGVNSPLHF. In DNA, the CDR3 is TGTGCCAGCAGCGCGGGTCAGGGGGTGAATTCACCCCTCCACTTT. This chain uses TRBV3-1 with TRBJ1-6, with 7 bases identical to TRBD1. The CDR3 has 15 amino acids. Per the germline V gene, CDR1 is LGHDT and CDR2 is YNNKEL (reference sequence). Trimming cost V 5 bases and J 7 bases; bases outside gene matches: 8.

By proportion, this clonotype is medium-sized. The chain couples TRBV13 to TRBJ2-7; perhaps D is TRBD1 or TRBD2 (6 bases each). Germline V lookup: CDR1 PRHDT, CDR2 FYEKMQ (reference sequence). Between the trimmed V and J ends, which lost 2 bases and 5 bases, there was a span of 16 bases. This CDR3 spans 15 amino acids. The CDR3 is CASSLNIEEGDEQYF. CDR3 bases: TGTGCCAGCAGCTTAAACATTGAGGAGGGGGACGAGCAGTACTTC.

The CDR3 here is CASRPGVLRTGELFF. CDR3 DNA: TGTGCCAGCAGGCCAGGGGTTCTTCGGACCGGGGAGCTGTTTTTT. The chain recombines TRBV5-6 with TRBJ2-2, with a possible D match to TRBD1 (6 bases). Deletions cut 5 bases from V and 5 bases from J, with 16 bases between. The germline V gene encodes CDR1 SGHDT and CDR2 YYEEEE. The CDR3 is made up of 15 amino acids.

This chain links TRBV7-9 with TRBJ1-1; no definite D call. CDR3 size: 11 residues. CDR1 SEHNR and CDR2 FQNEAQ come from the germline V gene (reference sequence). Trimming took 5 bases from V and 3 from J, leaving 4 bases between them. The CDR3 DNA is TGTGCCAGCAGCCGATACACTGAAGCTTTCTTT. Its translation is CASSRYTEAFF.

This clonotype was seen many times. The chain carries TRBV7-2 and TRBJ2-7, with a possible D match to TRBD1 (5 bases). V lost 3 bases to trimming and J lost 2 bases, with 11 bases between them. In germline, CDR1 is SGHTA, CDR2 FQGNSA. The CDR3 is 14 amino acids. The DNA for the CDR3 is TGTGCCAGCAGCTTCAGGGTACTACCCTACGAGCAGTACTTC. It encodes CASSFRVLPYEQYF.

This clonotype came up many times. This sequence joins TRBV19 and TRBJ2-7; perhaps TRBD2 as D (5 bases). Trimming took off 3 bases at V and 3 bases at J, with 15 bases between the two ends. Germline CDR1 reads LNHDA; CDR2 reads SQIVND (reference sequence). The CDR3 covers 15 residues. The CDR3 loop is CASSMWRGSGYEQYF. The CDR3 DNA is TGTGCCAGTAGTATGTGGCGAGGGAGCGGCTACGAGCAGTACTTC.

This clonotype was counted at least ten times. V usage is TRBV7-9 and J usage is TRBJ2-1; TRBD1 is a possible D gene (5 bases). Germline V gene sequence: CDR1 SEHNR, CDR2 FQNEAQ (reference sequence). The CDR3 has 15 residues. Trimming left V 6 bases short and J 8 bases short, with 20 bases between. The CDR3 coding sequence is TGTGCCAGCAGGAAAGGGGTACCCCCTGGCCATGAGCAGTTCTTC. Its translation: CASRKGVPPGHEQFF.

This clonotype was counted ten times or more. The chain couples TRBV4-3 to TRBJ2-7, with D maybe TRBD1 (5 bases). From germline, CDR1 is LGHNA and CDR2 YSLEER. The CDR3 is made up of 15 amino acids. V dropped 0 bases and J dropped 3 bases, with 12 bases sitting between them. CDR3 loop: CASSQDVGLIYEQYF. DNA for the CDR3: TGCGCCAGCAGCCAAGATGTGGGGCTAATCTACGAGCAGTACTTC.

This clonotype showed up just a few times. The chain links TRBV29-1 to TRBJ2-7, with 9 bases matching TRBD2. CDR1 and CDR2 from the germline V gene are SQVTM and ANQGSEA. V trimming: 2 bases; J trimming: 5 bases; junction bases outside the gene matches: 7. This CDR3 comprises 14 residues. The CDR3 here is CSVEKKREVDEQYF. The CDR3 region has the DNA TGCAGCGTTGAAAAGAAGCGGGAGGTAGACGAGCAGTACTTC.

This clonotype was recorded many times. The chain is built from TRBV20-1 and TRBJ2-1; possible D gene TRBD2, 5 bases. V lost 5 bases and J lost 4, with 21 bases in between. The CDR3 has 16 residues. CDR1 is DFQATT, CDR2 SNEGSKA, per germline (reference sequence). The CDR3 loop reads CSAQEVVGKWYNEQFF. CDR3 in DNA: TGCAGTGCTCAGGAGGTCGTAGGGAAATGGTACAATGAGCAGTTCTTC.

This clonotype has a count of ten or more. The chain recombines TRBV18 with TRBJ1-1; D is perhaps TRBD1 (5 bases). Per germline, CDR1 KGHSH and CDR2 LQKENI. This CDR3 is 15 amino acids long. With 2 bases removed from V and 8 bases from J, the gap between germline ends came to 18 bases. The CDR3: CASSPERTRLKEAFF. CDR3 sequence (DNA): TGTGCCAGCTCACCAGAGAGGACACGGCTAAAGGAAGCTTTCTTT.

There are many counts of this clonotype. The V and J genes are TRBV5-6 and TRBJ2-1, with TRBD2 matching over 10 bases. Trimming removed 4 bases from V and 14 bases from J; junction bases left unmatched: 6. The CDR3 runs 12 residues. Germline CDR1 reads SGHDT; CDR2 reads YYEEEE. CDR3 DNA: TGTGCCAGCAGCCGACATACTAGCGGGAAGTTCTTC. It translates to CASSRHTSGKFF. Combining the CDR3 with reference TRBV5-6 and TRBJ2-1 gives the whole variable domain DAGVTQSPTHLIKTRGQQVTLRCSPKSGHDTVSWYQQALGQGPQFIFQYYEEEERQRGNFPDRFSGHQFPNYSSELNVNALLLGDSALYLCASSRHTSGKFFGPGTRLTVL.

There are many counts of this clonotype. J is TRBJ2-7 and V is TRBV7-3; 8 positions match TRBD2. The CDR3 sequence is 15 residues long. Trimming at V came to 0 bases and at J to 0 bases, leaving 1 base not matched to a gene. CDR1 is SGHTA, CDR2 FQGTGA, per germline. The CDR3 here is CASSLTGLDSYEQYF. The DNA for the CDR3 is TGTGCCAGCAGCTTAACGGGACTAGACTCCTACGAGCAGTACTTC. The full variable domain, completed using reference TRBV7-3 and TRBJ2-7, is GAGVSQTPSNKVTEKGKYVELRCDPISGHTALYWYRQSLGQGPEFLIYFQGTGAADDSGLPNDRFFAVRPEGSVSTLKIQRTERGDSAVYLCASSLTGLDSYEQYFGPGTRLTVT.

This clonotype was counted between two and nine times. V is TRBV6-5 and J is TRBJ2-7; possible D gene TRBD1, 6 bases. Germline V gene lookup returns CDR1 MNHEY and CDR2 SVGAGI. Deletions cut 2 bases from V and 5 bases from J, with 19 bases between. This CDR3 spans 16 amino acids. CDR3 sequence (DNA): TGTGCCAGCAGTTACGCCGCCAGGGGAGCCAACCACGAGCAGTACTTC. Its protein is CASSYAARGANHEQYF.

This clonotype appeared many times. This chain joins TRBV12-3 or TRBV12-4 and TRBJ1-2; 9 bases are shared with TRBD1. After removal of 5 bases from V and 6 bases from J, the junction contained 7 bases not matched to a gene. The CDR3 spans 14 residues. The DNA for the CDR3 is TGTGCCAGCAGTCTCCGGACAGGGGCGCATGGCTACACCTTC. Translation: CASSLRTGAHGYTF.

This clonotype was observed many times. Germline and junction disagree at one end, which may indicate a read error. V gene TRBV18 combines with J gene TRBJ1-3; tentative D call: TRBD1 (6 bases). Per germline, CDR1 KGHSH and CDR2 LQKENI. This CDR3 contains 14 residues. The CDR3 DNA follows: TGTGCCAGCTCTCCACAGGGATCTGGAAACACCATATATTTT. It encodes CASSPQGSGNTIYF. The full variable domain, in which reference TRBV18 and TRBJ1-3 provide the parts outside the CDR3, is NAGVMQNPRHLVRRRGQEARLRCSPMKGHSHVYWYRQLPEEGLKFMVYLQKENIIDESGMPKERFSAEFPKEGPSILRIQQVVRGDSAAYFCASSPQGSGNTIYFGEGSWLTVV.

This clonotype was seen repeatedly, ten times or more. The chain uses TRBV4-2 and TRBJ2-1; 11 nucleotides line up with TRBD2. Germline V gene sequence: CDR1 LGHNA, CDR2 YNFKEQ. The CDR3 is made up of 16 amino acids. With V trimmed by 1 base and J by 4 bases, 3 bases remained unmatched. CDR3 loop: CASSQGASGGYNEQFF. Here the CDR3 DNA reads TGTGCCAGCAGCCAAGGGGCTAGCGGGGGGTACAATGAGCAGTTCTTC.

This clonotype has ten or more counts. This sequence joins TRBV7-6 and TRBJ2-7; maybe TRBD1 (6 bases). This CDR3 is built from 14 residues. Germline assignment: CDR1 SGHVS and CDR2 FNYEAQ. Trimming cost V 3 bases and J 6 bases, with 15 bases left between them. The DNA for the CDR3 is TGTGCCAGCAGCTTGGGACATGCTACTGGCGAGCAGTACTTC. Protein: CASSLGHATGEQYF.

There are many counts of this clonotype. The J gene is TRBJ2-1, the V gene TRBV4-3; the match to TRBD2 covers 8 bases. The CDR3 loop spans 16 amino acids. The germline gives CDR1 LGHNA, CDR2 YSLEER. The J segment lost 10 bases and the V segment lost 0 bases, leaving 11 bases of the junction unmatched. CDR3 coding DNA: TGCGCCAGCAGCCAAGAACCCCAGGCGGGGGGTGTCGAGCAGTTCTTC. This encodes CASSQEPQAGGVEQFF.

This clonotype has at least ten counts. The V call is TRBV10-3, the J call TRBJ2-1; 9 bases are shared with TRBD1. The V and J ends lost 6 bases and 5 bases, in that order; junction bases with no gene match: 11. The CDR3 covers 16 residues. Germline V gene lookup returns CDR1 ENHRY and CDR2 SYGVKD. The CDR3 region has the DNA TGTGCCATCAGCCGGAGGACAGGGGCGGAGAACAATGAGCAGTTCTTC. It yields the protein CAISRRTGAENNEQFF.

Concerning this clonotype: This may come from a read error, since a much larger clone is one base off. This chain joins TRBV6-2 or TRBV6-3 and TRBJ1-3; the match to TRBD1 covers 7 bases. Germline lookup yields CDR1 MNHEY and CDR2 SVGEGT. V was pared by 6 bases and J by 3 bases, with 5 bases of the junction left unmatched. CDR3 length: 14 amino acids. The CDR3 nucleotides are TGTGCCAGCAGCGTCGACAGGGATGGAAACACCATATATTTT. The encoded protein is CASSVDRDGNTIYF.

This clonotype was recorded at least ten times. This chain links TRBV12-3 or TRBV12-4 with TRBJ2-5; no firm D call. V was shortened by 5 bases and J by 4 bases, with 8 bases between the two germline ends. The length of the CDR3 is 12 residues. The CDR3 is CASSPFGETQYF. The CDR3 DNA follows: TGTGCCAGCAGTCCCTTCGGAGAGACCCAGTACTTC.

This clonotype has ten or more counts. The chain joins TRBV5-4 to TRBJ2-1; 8 nucleotides agree with TRBD2. CDR3 length: 15 residues. V was clipped by 7 bases and J by 4 bases; unmatched bases: 10. CDR1 and CDR2 (germline): SGHNT, YYREEE (reference sequence). The CDR3 nucleotides are TGTGCCAGCCGGCCGATAGCGGGGACTTACAATGAGCAGTTCTTC. It codes for CASRPIAGTYNEQFF.

Worth noting for this clonotype: A much bigger clone sits one base away, suggesting this may be a read error. The chain couples TRBV6-6 to TRBJ2-1; a weak D match, TRBD2 (6 bases). CDR1 MNHNY and CDR2 SVGAGI come from the germline V gene (reference sequence). There are 16 residues in the CDR3. The CDR3 region is CASSYVTGRSYNEKFF. The DNA of the CDR3 is TGTGCCAGCAGTTACGTTACGGGGAGGTCCTACAATGAGAAGTTCTTC.

The rearrangement links TRBV7-2 to TRBJ2-7; 13 bases agree with TRBD2. Trimming at V came to 5 bases and at J to 6 bases, leaving 7 bases not matched to a gene. CDR3 length: 15 amino acids. Germline lookup yields CDR1 SGHTA and CDR2 FQGNSA. This chain's CDR3 is CASSTTSGGAGEQYF. CDR3 DNA sequence: TGTGCCAGCAGCACAACTAGCGGGGGGGCAGGCGAGCAGTACTTC. Based on the CDR3 plus reference TRBV7-2 and TRBJ2-7, the full variable domain is GAGVSQSPSNKVTEKGKDVELRCDPISGHTALYWYRQSLGQGLEFLIYFQGNSAPDKSGLPSDRFSAERTGGSVSTLTIQRTQQEDSAVYLCASSTTSGGAGEQYFGPGTRLTVT.

In this sample, this clonotype turned up a few times. The chain recombines TRBV19 with TRBJ2-3; the D is unclear. Germline CDR1 LNHDA, CDR2 SQIVND (reference sequence). The CDR3 covers 15 residues. Trimming pared 3 bases from V and 1 base from J, leaving 11 bases between. This CDR3 reads CASSIQRSGTDTQYF. In DNA, the CDR3 is TGTGCCAGTAGTATCCAGCGTTCCGGCACAGATACGCAGTATTTT.